The present TCR beta chain was sequenced within a study of T-cell reconstitution after alpha-beta-depleted transplantation in children. General study findings and limits: Expanded clones from the graft, numbering several hundred, reportedly supplied alpha-beta T cells about two months after transplant. T-cell numbers and diversity, one year after transplant, stemmed largely from T cells that were newly produced.

Details on this clonotype: Its target is not known.

Unique molecular identifiers were used to barcode this TCRbeta library. From the PCR reads, TCRdb called clonotypes with MiXCR, one entry per CDR3 protein. The sample has around 800,000 distinct CDR3 sequences; 16% are singletons. Trimming took 6 bases from V and 7 from J, leaving 13 bases between them. The CDR3 totals 12 residues. Germline-derived CDR1 and CDR2 are MDHEN and SYDVKM. Sequences were derived from PBMCs, mostly from graft donor cells, sampled 360 days after TCRalphabeta/CD19-depleted stem cell transplant. This chain uses TRBV28 with TRBJ2-7; the D gene is possibly TRBD2 (5 bases). This receptor was taken from a male patient younger than 18 who had a stem cell transplant for acute lymphoblastic leukemia, so the T cells may come from the graft donor. The DNA for the CDR3 is TGTGCCAGCAGCCCCTGGGAGAGGGAGCAGTACTTC. Translating it yields CASSPWEREQYF.